Sequencing of this TCR beta chain was carried out in a study of cytomegalovirus exposure and HLA in healthy donors. Study-wide results and limits: It was reported that the classifier diagnosed cytomegalovirus status with high specificity and sensitivity in both the original and validation cohorts. Many donors shared some public TCRs, even though most TCR sequences were rare.

Notes on this clone: The antigen is undetermined.

Repertoires were generated with immunoSEQ multiplex PCR, while TCRdb's copy carries only in-frame clones and drops some. The sample has 280,000 or so clones, 88% seen once. CDR1 is SGHVS, CDR2 FQNEAQ, per germline. Trimming pared 0 bases from V and 7 bases from J, leaving 10 bases between. CDR3 size: 14 residues. The sample taken for sequencing was PBMCs. This chain joins TRBV7-8 and TRBJ2-1; D is unclear. The sequence derives from a woman aged 18-35 years in good health and CMV-seronegative. This CDR3 is CASSLARLWNEQFF. The CDR3 nucleotides are TGTGCCAGCAGCTTAGCCCGACTCTGGAATGAGCAGTTCTTC. The variable domain in full, with the rest retrieved from reference TRBV7-8 and TRBJ2-1, is GAGVSQSPRYKVAKRGQDVALRCDPISGHVSLFWYQQALGQGPEFLTYFQNEAQLDKSGLPSDRFFAERPEGSVSTLKIQRTQQEDSAVYLCASSLARLWNEQFFGPGTRLTVL.